The 9 T cell receptor beta chains given below trace back to one sample, sequenced in a study of sequential checkpoint blockade in melanoma. Using immunoSEQ multiplex PCR, the repertoire was profiled, and TCRdb retains in-frame clones only, with some absent. This table has about 8,000 clones, 50% to 60% appearing once. Treatment noted: randomized to nivolumab then ipilimumab (arm A) or the reverse (arm B). This material consisted of CD8+ T cells sorted from blood (inferred from file names), taken from a patient given nivolumab and ipilimumab in sequence. These receptors were obtained from a human donor with melanoma.

The chain couples TRBV4-3 to TRBJ1-1; a weak D match, TRBD1 (5 bases). Looked up from germline, CDR1 is LGHNA and CDR2 is YSLEER. Trimming pared 1 base from V and 10 bases from J, leaving 13 bases between. The CDR3 is 13 residues long. This CDR3 is CASSQGSAGGAFF. CDR3 sequence (DNA): TGCGCCAGCAGCCAAGGGAGCGCGGGGGGAGCTTTCTTT.

This clone was detected only a few times. The V call is TRBV10-3, the J call TRBJ2-7, with 8 bases aligning to TRBD1. Per the germline V gene, CDR1 is ENHRY and CDR2 is SYGVKD. The CDR3 runs 14 residues. With 7 bases clipped from V and 4 bases from J, the junction kept 9 bases outside the gene matches. The CDR3 here is CAIMRETGVYEQYF. The CDR3 coding sequence is TGTGCCATCATGAGGGAGACAGGGGTTTACGAGCAGTACTTC.

DNA of the CDR3: TGCGCCAGCATCATTGGCCGGGATCAGCCCCAGCATTTT. Its translation: CASIIGRDQPQHF. The V call is TRBV5-1, the J call TRBJ1-5; the D is unclear. V was clipped by 6 bases and J by 5 bases, with 12 bases between them. In germline, CDR1 is SGHRS, CDR2 YFSETQ. The CDR3 is made up of 13 amino acids.

This clone was seen a single time. The rearrangement joins TRBV5-4 to TRBJ1-1; 9 bases align to TRBD1. The CDR3 contains 14 residues. Germline lookup yields CDR1 SGHNT and CDR2 YYREEE (reference sequence). V shed 1 base and J 5 bases; nucleotides not matched to a gene: 3. The CDR3 sequence is CASSLKTGGTEAFF. DNA for the CDR3: TGTGCCAGCAGCTTGAAGACAGGGGGAACTGAAGCTTTCTTT.

The V and J genes are TRBV7-8 and TRBJ1-1, with D possibly matching TRBD1 (6 bases). V lost 5 bases, J lost 6 bases, and 10 bases lay in between. CDR1 is SGHVS and CDR2 is FQNEAQ in the germline V gene. This CDR3 has 12 amino acids. CDR3 amino acids: CASSEGTPEAFF. In nucleotides, the CDR3 is TGTGCCAGCAGCGAAGGGACACCTGAAGCTTTCTTT.

CDR3 region: CASNTEGLQSDTQYF. Written as DNA, the CDR3 is TGTGCCAGCAACACCGAGGGTCTTCAGTCAGATACGCAGTATTTT. The rearrangement links TRBV18 to TRBJ2-3; TRBD2 might be the D (5 bases). Germline CDR1 is KGHSH and CDR2 is LQKENI. Trimming stripped 8 bases from V and 4 bases from J, with 19 bases between. The CDR3 sequence is 15 residues long.

The J gene is TRBJ2-1, the V gene TRBV6-6, with 7 bases fitting TRBD1. The CDR3 consists of 14 residues. The V gene's germline CDR1 is MNHNY and CDR2 SVGAGI (reference sequence). Trimming removed 0 bases from V and 9 bases from J; junction bases left unmatched: 5. CDR3 sequence: CASSYSDRRGEQFF. As DNA, the CDR3 is TGTGCCAGCAGTTACTCGGACAGGCGAGGTGAGCAGTTCTTC.

This clone was detected only once. The CDR3 bases are TGCGCCAGCAGCCAGATACAGGGGGGCACTGAAGCTTTCTTT. Translating gives CASSQIQGGTEAFF. This rearrangement joins TRBV4-3 to TRBJ1-1, with 8 bases identical to TRBD1. Germline V lookup: CDR1 LGHNA, CDR2 YSLEER. The V segment lost 3 bases and the J segment 4 bases; nucleotides outside the gene matches: 4. This CDR3 region has 14 residues.

The chain couples TRBV28 to TRBJ1-1; D unclear. Trimming stripped 4 bases from V and 10 bases from J, with 16 bases between. This CDR3 has 13 residues. In germline, CDR1 is MDHEN, CDR2 SYDVKM. The CDR3: CASSSLGIAGAFF. In DNA, the CDR3 is TGTGCCAGCAGTTCTCTAGGAATTGCGGGAGCTTTCTTT.